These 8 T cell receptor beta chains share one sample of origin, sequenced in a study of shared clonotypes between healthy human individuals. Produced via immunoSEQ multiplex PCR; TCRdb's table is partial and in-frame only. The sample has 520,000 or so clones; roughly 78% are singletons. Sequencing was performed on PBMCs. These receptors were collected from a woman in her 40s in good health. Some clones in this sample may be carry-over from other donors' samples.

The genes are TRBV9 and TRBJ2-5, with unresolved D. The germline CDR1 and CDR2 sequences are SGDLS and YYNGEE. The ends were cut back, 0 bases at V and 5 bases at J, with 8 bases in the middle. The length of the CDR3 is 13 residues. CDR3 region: CASSVDRAETQYF. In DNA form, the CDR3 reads TGTGCCAGCAGCGTAGATAGGGCGGAGACCCAGTACTTC.

This CDR3 is CASSLLEGAGTDTQYF. The CDR3 DNA reads TGCGCCAGCAGCTTACTCGAGGGGGCGGGCACAGATACGCAGTATTTT. The chain couples TRBV5-1 to TRBJ2-3, with 7 bases matching TRBD1. Germline CDR1 and CDR2: SGHRS and YFSETQ. The CDR3 totals 16 residues. Trimming removed 2 bases from V and 1 base from J; junction bases left unmatched: 7.

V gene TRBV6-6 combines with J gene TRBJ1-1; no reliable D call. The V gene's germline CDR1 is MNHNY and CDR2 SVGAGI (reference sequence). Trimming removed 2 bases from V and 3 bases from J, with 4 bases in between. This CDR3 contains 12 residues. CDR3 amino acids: CASSYPDTEAFF. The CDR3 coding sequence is TGTGCCAGCAGTTACCCCGACACTGAAGCTTTCTTT.

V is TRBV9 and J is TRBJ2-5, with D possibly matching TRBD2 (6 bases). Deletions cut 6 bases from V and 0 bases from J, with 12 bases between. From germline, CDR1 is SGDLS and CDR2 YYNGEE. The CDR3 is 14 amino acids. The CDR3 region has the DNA TGTGCCAGCAACCGGGACTCCCACCAAGAGACCCAGTACTTC. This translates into CASNRDSHQETQYF.

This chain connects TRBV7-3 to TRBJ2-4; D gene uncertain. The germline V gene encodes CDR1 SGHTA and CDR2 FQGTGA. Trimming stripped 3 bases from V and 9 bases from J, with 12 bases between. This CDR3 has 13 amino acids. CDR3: CASSFGLYSIQYF. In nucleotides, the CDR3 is TGTGCCAGCAGCTTCGGTCTATACTCCATTCAGTACTTC.

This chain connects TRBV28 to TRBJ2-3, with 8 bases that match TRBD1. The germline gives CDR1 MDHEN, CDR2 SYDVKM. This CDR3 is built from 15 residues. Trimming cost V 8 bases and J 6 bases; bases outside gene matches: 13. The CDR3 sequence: CASPPSQGAGDTQYF. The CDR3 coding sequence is TGTGCCAGCCCCCCTTCTCAGGGGGCAGGTGATACGCAGTATTTT.

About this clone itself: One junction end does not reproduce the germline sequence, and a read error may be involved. As DNA, the CDR3 is TGTGCTAGCAGCTTAGCGGGGCGGGTCGATGAGCAGTTCTTC. It specifies CASSLAGRVDEQFF. The chain uses TRBV7-7 and TRBJ2-1; 8 bases match TRBD2. From germline, CDR1 is SSHAT and CDR2 FNYEAQ (reference sequence). This CDR3 region has 14 residues.

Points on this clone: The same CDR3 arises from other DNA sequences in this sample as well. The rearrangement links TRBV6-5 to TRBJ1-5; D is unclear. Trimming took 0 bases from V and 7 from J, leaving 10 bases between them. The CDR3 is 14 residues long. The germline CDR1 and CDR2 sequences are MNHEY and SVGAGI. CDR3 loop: CASSYSGKGQPQHF. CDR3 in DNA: TGTGCCAGCAGTTACTCGGGGAAGGGCCAGCCCCAGCATTTT.